This entry lists 25 T cell receptor beta chains sequenced from one sample in a study of shared clonotypes between healthy human individuals (dated by TCRdb to the early 2020s). The library relied on the immunoSEQ multiplex PCR assay. Entries here come from immuneACCESS through TCRdb and include only in-frame sequences with V and J called. Some clones fail to appear in such tables; in the studies checked, an unresolved V gene covers under half of the shortfall, and the cause of the remainder is unknown. The sample has 600,000 to 800,000 clones on record, just under 75% of them singletons. Around 1.7% of the sample goes to the ten largest clones. Sequencing was performed on memory CD4+ T cells sorted from blood. Reading the label with the study, this specimen's cell subset or site is: CD45RA-negative fraction. The source of these receptors is a woman under 40 in good health.

The chain couples TRBV29-1 to TRBJ1-1; unclear D gene. V was pared by 4 bases and J by 7 bases, with 13 bases between. This CDR3 region has 12 residues. Germline CDR1 SQVTM, CDR2 ANQGSEA. The DNA of the CDR3 is TGCAGCGTTGCGATTGTTGAATATGAAGCTTTCTTT. It yields the protein CSVAIVEYEAFF. Variable domain in full (rest from reference TRBV29-1 and TRBJ1-1): SAVISQKPSRDICQRGTSLTIQCQVDSQVTMMFWYRQQPGQSLTLIATANQGSEATYESGFVIDKFPISRPNLTFSTLTVSNMSPEDSSIYLCSVAIVEYEAFFGQGTRLTVV.

The chain is built from TRBV11-2 and TRBJ2-1; weak D call: TRBD2 (6 bases). This CDR3 is built from 17 residues. The germline CDR1 and CDR2 sequences are SGHAT and FQNNGV. V shed 1 base and J shed 0 bases, with 13 bases lying between them. The CDR3 sequence: CASSLAGSASSYNEQFF. CDR3 DNA sequence: TGTGCCAGCAGCTTAGCCGGGAGTGCCAGCTCCTACAATGAGCAGTTCTTC.

The genes are TRBV2 and TRBJ2-6, with 11 bases fitting TRBD2. The CDR3 runs 17 residues. The germline CDR1 and CDR2 sequences are SNHLY and FYNNEI. The V and J ends lost 6 bases and 0 bases, in that order; junction bases with no gene match: 4. CDR3 sequence reads: CASSGLAGSSGANVLTF. The CDR3 region has the DNA TGTGCCAGCAGCGGACTAGCGGGTAGCTCTGGGGCCAACGTCCTGACTTTC.

J is TRBJ1-4 and V is TRBV18; D is perhaps TRBD1 (6 bases). Germline V gives CDR1 KGHSH, CDR2 LQKENI. The CDR3 runs to 13 residues. V was cut by 8 bases and J by 0 bases, with 7 bases left in between. In DNA, the CDR3 is TGTGCCAGCCGGACAGCAACTAATGAAAAACTGTTTTTT. Its translation is CASRTATNEKLFF.

The chain employs TRBV28 and TRBJ1-2; D is unresolved. CDR1 is MDHEN and CDR2 is SYDVKM in the germline V gene. The CDR3 is 15 residues long. V gave up 5 bases and J gave up 9 bases, with 22 bases separating them. The CDR3 DNA sequence: TGTGCCAGCAGTCCCTCTTCTTCGGGGAGGGAAAGCTACACCTTC. Protein: CASSPSSSGRESYTF.

The chain recombines TRBV7-2 with TRBJ2-1; D may be TRBD1 (6 bases). Between the trimmed V and J ends, which lost 5 bases and 7 bases, there was a span of 9 bases. The CDR3 is 12 amino acids. Germline CDR1 SGHTA, CDR2 FQGNSA. The CDR3 spells CASSIQGNEQFF. DNA for the CDR3: TGTGCCAGCAGCATACAGGGAAATGAGCAGTTCTTC. Full variable domain (remainder filled in from reference TRBV7-2 and TRBJ2-1): GAGVSQSPSNKVTEKGKDVELRCDPISGHTALYWYRQSLGQGLEFLIYFQGNSAPDKSGLPSDRFSAERTGGSVSTLTIQRTQQEDSAVYLCASSIQGNEQFFGPGTRLTVL.

The chain carries TRBV6-6 and TRBJ2-1, with TRBD2 matching over 13 bases. CDR1 MNHNY and CDR2 SVGAGI come from the germline V gene (reference sequence). V shed 2 bases, J shed 8 bases, and the junction held 3 bases outside the gene matches. The CDR3 extends over 15 amino acids. The CDR3 bases are TGTGCCAGCAGTTACGGACTAGCGGGAGTCGATGAGCAGTTCTTC. Translated: CASSYGLAGVDEQFF.

This clone was detected ten times or more. The genes are TRBV19 and TRBJ2-5, with TRBD2 matching 9 bases. CDR3 length equals 16 residues. Germline V gene data show CDR1 as LNHDA and CDR2 as SQIVND (reference sequence). Trimming removed 3 bases from V and 2 bases from J; junction bases left unmatched: 7. This CDR3 reads CASSIDSGSSQETQYF. Here the CDR3 DNA reads TGTGCCAGTAGTATTGATAGCGGGAGTTCTCAAGAGACCCAGTACTTC.

This chain connects TRBV10-1 to TRBJ1-2; 10 bases align to TRBD1. Germline V CDR1 and CDR2: WNHNN, SYGVQD (reference sequence). This CDR3 spans 16 amino acids. J gave up 6 bases and V 0 bases, and 7 bases lay outside the gene matches. CDR3 protein: CASSESTGGAYDGYTF. Here the CDR3 DNA reads TGCGCCAGCAGTGAGTCGACAGGGGGCGCTTATGATGGCTACACCTTC.

V usage is TRBV28 and J usage is TRBJ2-5, with TRBD1 as a possible D gene (5 bases). The CDR3 is 16 residues long. Germline assignment: CDR1 MDHEN and CDR2 SYDVKM. The V end was cut by 5 bases, the J end by 5 bases, with 21 bases between. The CDR3 DNA reads as TGTGCCAGCAGTCCACCCCGATATAGGGGTCCGGAGACCCAGTACTTC. This codes for CASSPPRYRGPETQYF. Variable domain in full (rest from reference TRBV28 and TRBJ2-5): DVKVTQSSRYLVKRTGEKVFLECVQDMDHENMFWYRQDPGLGLRLIYFSYDVKMKEKGDIPEGYSVSREKKERFSLILESASTNQTSMYLCASSPPRYRGPETQYFGPGTRLLVL.

In DNA form, the CDR3 reads TGTGCCAGCTCATCGACCGAGACCTACGAGCAGTACTTC. This encodes CASSSTETYEQYF. V is TRBV18 and J is TRBJ2-7; D remains ambiguous. This CDR3 is built from 13 residues. Trimming pared 5 bases from V and 2 bases from J, leaving 10 bases between. The germline V gene encodes CDR1 KGHSH and CDR2 LQKENI.

This clone was counted a few times. This rearrangement joins TRBV5-8 to TRBJ2-7; 10 positions match TRBD2. Germline V gene sequence: CDR1 SGHTS, CDR2 YDEGEE. This CDR3 comprises 14 residues. V was clipped by 4 bases and J by 6 bases; unmatched bases: 7. CDR3 loop: CASSLWTSGSEQYF. The DNA of the CDR3 is TGTGCCAGCAGCCTGTGGACTAGCGGATCCGAGCAGTACTTC.

This clone occurred a few times. The genes are TRBV19 and TRBJ2-7; 7 nucleotides align to TRBD2. Germline V lookup: CDR1 LNHDA, CDR2 SQIVND (reference sequence). With 5 bases clipped from V and 6 bases from J, the junction kept 13 bases outside the gene matches. The CDR3 is 15 amino acids. In DNA form, the CDR3 reads TGTGCCAGTAGTGACCTACGGGGGAGGGCCGCCGAGCAGTACTTC. Translation: CASSDLRGRAAEQYF.

This clone has just a few counts. The chain combines TRBV29-1 with TRBJ2-7, with a possible D match to TRBD1 (6 bases). From germline, CDR1 is SQVTM and CDR2 ANQGSEA. CDR3 length: 13 residues. Trimming stripped 7 bases from V and 6 bases from J, with 19 bases between. The chain's CDR3 is CSGTRQAGGEQYF. CDR3 in DNA: TGCAGCGGGACCAGACAGGCGGGCGGCGAGCAGTACTTC.

The chain combines TRBV5-1 with TRBJ2-5; 10 bases match TRBD1. The CDR3 spans 16 residues. CDR1 and CDR2 (germline): SGHRS, YFSETQ. Unmatched junction bases numbered 11, after V lost 4 bases and J lost 5 bases. The CDR3 spells CASSPGQGIVVETQYF. The CDR3 DNA is TGCGCCAGCAGCCCGGGACAGGGGATTGTTGTGGAGACCCAGTACTTC.

The V call is TRBV28, the J call TRBJ1-1; no clear D. The CDR3 spans 13 residues. Germline CDR1 reads MDHEN; CDR2 reads SYDVKM. The V end lost 6 bases, the J end lost 1 base, and 9 bases lay between the germline ends. The CDR3 bases are TGTGCCAGCAGGGGAGGTTGGAACACTGAAGCTTTCTTT. It translates to CASRGGWNTEAFF.

The J gene is TRBJ1-2, the V gene TRBV19; D unresolved. V lost 1 base and J lost 3, with 15 bases in between. Germline V gene data show CDR1 as LNHDA and CDR2 as SQIVND (reference sequence). This CDR3 spans 16 amino acids. The CDR3 is CASSIVGGRADYGYTF. The CDR3 DNA sequence: TGTGCCAGTAGTATAGTCGGCGGCCGGGCGGACTATGGCTACACCTTC. Filled out from reference TRBV19 and TRBJ1-2, the complete variable domain reads DGGITQSPKYLFRKEGQNVTLSCEQNLNHDAMYWYRQDPGQGLRLIYYSQIVNDFQKGDIAEGYSVSREKKESFPLTVTSAQKNPTAFYLCASSIVGGRADYGYTFGSGTRLTVV.

The chain links TRBV5-1 to TRBJ1-5; 10 bases fit TRBD1. The germline CDR1 and CDR2 sequences are SGHRS and YFSETQ. The length of the CDR3 is 18 residues. V gave up 4 bases and J gave up 4 bases; unmatched junction bases: 14. The CDR3 coding sequence is TGCGCCAGCAGCCAGAACTCGACAGGGGGCGCCGGAAATCAGCCCCAGCATTTT. It yields the protein CASSQNSTGGAGNQPQHF.

The rearrangement uses TRBV30 and TRBJ2-4; possible D gene TRBD1, 6 bases. V gave up 0 bases and J gave up 0 bases, with 9 bases separating them. CDR3 length equals 15 residues. The germline CDR1 and CDR2 sequences are GTSNPN and SVGIG (reference sequence). The CDR3 reads CAWSVGALAKNIQYF. For the CDR3, the DNA is TGTGCCTGGAGTGTGGGGGCGCTAGCCAAAAACATTCAGTACTTC.

V gene TRBV4-1 combines with J gene TRBJ2-7, with D uncertain. Germline V gives CDR1 MGHRA, CDR2 YSYEKL. The length of the CDR3 is 14 residues. Between the trimmed V and J ends, which lost 0 bases and 0 bases, there was a span of 6 bases. DNA of the CDR3: TGCGCCAGCAGCCAAGATCAGAACTCCTACGAGCAGTACTTC. The encoded protein is CASSQDQNSYEQYF.

Remarks on this clone: A much bigger clone sits one base away, suggesting this may be a read error. This CDR3 is also generated by other DNA sequences in the sample. The gene calls are TRBV5-5 and TRBJ1-1; maybe TRBD1 (5 bases). CDR3 length: 13 amino acids. Trimming took 2 bases from V and 1 from J, leaving 6 bases between them. Germline assignment: CDR1 SGHKS and CDR2 YYEKEE (reference sequence). CDR3 protein: CASSFGGNTEAFF. For the CDR3, the DNA is TGTGCCAGCAGCTTCGGGGGGAACACTGAAGCTTTCTTT.

This clone was found a few times. The same CDR3 can be traced to other DNA sequences in this sample. The rearrangement uses TRBV11-2 and TRBJ2-1; the D is unclear. V lost 1 base to trimming and J lost 4 bases, with 5 bases between them. Looked up from germline, CDR1 is SGHAT and CDR2 is FQNNGV. The CDR3 runs 13 residues. CDR3 protein: CASSLALYNEQFF. The CDR3 DNA sequence: TGTGCCAGCAGCTTAGCCCTATACAATGAGCAGTTCTTC.

In this sample, this clone turned up a few times. The chain combines TRBV11-1 with TRBJ2-7; no reliable D call. The V gene's germline CDR1 is SGHAT and CDR2 FQDESV (reference sequence). V dropped 7 bases and J dropped 7 bases, with 8 bases sitting between them. CDR3 length equals 10 residues. CDR3 sequence reads: CASTAGEQYF. CDR3 sequence (DNA): TGTGCCAGCACGGCCGGGGAGCAGTACTTC.

The CDR3 region is CASSTGFHYEQYF. The CDR3 nucleotides read TGTGCCAGCAGTACGGGGTTTCACTACGAGCAGTACTTC. The genes are TRBV28 and TRBJ2-5; tentative D call: TRBD2 (5 bases). The J call is uncertain, as TRBJ2-7 better fits the DNA end. CDR3 length equals 13 residues. Germline V CDR1 and CDR2: MDHEN, SYDVKM.

The CDR3, as DNA: TGTGCCAGCAGCCCTAGACGGTATAGCAATCAGCCCCAGCATTTT. This sequence encodes CASSPRRYSNQPQHF. The chain uses TRBV5-8 and TRBJ1-5; D ambiguous. Germline V lookup: CDR1 SGHTS, CDR2 YDEGEE. Trimming stripped 4 bases from V and 0 bases from J, with 11 bases between. The CDR3 sequence is 15 residues long.